In this sample, the clone carrying this T cell receptor beta chain turned up once. As yet, its antigen is unknown. The sample comes from a study of shared clonotypes between healthy human individuals. This CDR3 is 12 amino acids long. Trimming shortened V by 8 bases and J by 6 bases, and 10 bases separated the two germline ends. Per germline, CDR1 MNHEY and CDR2 SVGAGI. Study-wide results and caveats: The study sampled only blood, and tissue repertoires likely differ.

In the source study's methods: Filtering differed since immunoSEQ provided only junctions, with no quality scores. The method was immunoSEQ multiplex PCR; TCRdb's version includes in-frame clones alone and lacks a portion of them. V and J calls and clone size are copied from that table; D and trimming were computed from the DNA. The sample shows roughly 1,600,000 clones, approximately 98.5% of them seen only once. The material sequenced was naive CD4+ T cells sorted from blood. Subset noted: CD45RA+ positively selected. The chain has TRBV6-5 and TRBJ2-2; maybe TRBD1 (6 bases). This TCR was recovered from a man between 25 and 39 years old in good health. The CDR3 loop is CASGQRAGELFF. The CDR3 DNA is TGTGCCAGCGGACAGAGGGCCGGGGAGCTGTTTTTT.